Listed below are T cell receptor beta chains from one sample, sequenced in a study of blood T cell repertoires in COVID-19. The data were produced by immunoSEQ multiplex PCR, yet TCRdb's version contains in-frame clones alone and is incomplete. The table includes 80,000 to 100,000 clones, roughly 82% detected once. Source material: peripheral blood. The receptors stem from a man between 65 and 79 years old with active or convalescent COVID-19. Both conserved end residues are part of each CDR3. The D gene is left open where the match is weak. Clone size appears in some rows only: once, few, many, or a class for an expanded clone.

V	J	D	size	DNA	CDR3
TRBV5-6	TRBJ2-6	TRBD2	-	TGTGCCAGCAGCCCGGGGGGGAGCTCTGGGGCCAACGTCCTGACTTTC	CASSPGGSSGANVLTF
TRBV5-1	TRBJ2-1	-	once	TGCGCCAGCAGGCAACACCCGGGGGAGGTCGATGAGCAGTTCTTC	CASRQHPGEVDEQFF
TRBV4-2	TRBJ2-1	TRBD2	-	TGTGCCAGCAGCCAAGAGATGTCCCTTAGCGGGGGGAAGAACAATGAGCAGTTCTTC	CASSQEMSLSGGKNNEQFF
TRBV6-1	TRBJ2-1	-	-	TGTGCCAGCAGTGAGACAGGCTACAATGAGCAGTTCTTC	CASSETGYNEQFF
TRBV5-1	TRBJ2-5	-	-	TGCGCCAGCAGCTTACGGGACTGGATGCAAGAGACCCAGTACTTC	CASSLRDWMQETQYF
TRBV19	TRBJ1-1	TRBD1	once	TGTGCCAGTAGACAAGACAGGGGCGGGCGGGACACTGAAGCTTTCTTT	CASRQDRGGRDTEAFF
TRBV6-1	TRBJ2-5	-	-	TGTGCCAGCAGTGAACCCGGCCTGGGCGCCCGAGAGACCCAGTACTTC	CASSEPGLGARETQYF
TRBV6-5	TRBJ1-1	TRBD1	-	TGTGCCAGCACTGCTGGACAGGTGAACACTGAAGCTTTCTTT	CASTAGQVNTEAFF
TRBV7-7	TRBJ2-6	-	-	TGTGCTAGCAGCATACAAGGGGTTTCTGGGGCCAACGTCCTGACTTTC	CASSIQGVSGANVLTF
TRBV23-1	TRBJ2-2	-	-	TGCGCCAGCAGTCGCCGGGTCACCGGGGAGCTGTTTTTT	CASSRRVTGELFF
TRBV2	TRBJ1-4	TRBD1	-	TGTGCCAGCAGTCCACAGGGGTATTTGGAAAAACTGTTTTTT	CASSPQGYLEKLFF
TRBV5-1	TRBJ2-7	-	few	TGCGCCAGCAGCGTCAAACTAGACTCCTACGAGCAGTACTTC	CASSVKLDSYEQYF
TRBV27	TRBJ2-2	TRBD2	few	TGTGCCAGCAGTTTTTGGGAGGGCTGGGGCACCGGGGAGCTGTTTTTT	CASSFWEGWGTGELFF
TRBV6-5	TRBJ1-1	TRBD1	-	TGTGCCAGCAGTTCCAGGGGGCACACTGAAGCTTTCTTT	CASSSRGHTEAFF
TRBV27	TRBJ1-6	-	-	TGTGCCAGCAGTCTAGGACACGGCTCACCCCTCCACTTT	CASSLGHGSPLHF
TRBV29-1	TRBJ2-5	TRBD1	-	TGCAGCGTTGAGCGGACAGGGGGGGAGACCCAGTACTTC	CSVERTGGETQYF
TRBV20-1	TRBJ2-3	-	-	TGCAGTGCTAGTGGGGGGCAAGATACGCAGTATTTT	CSASGGQDTQYF
TRBV2	TRBJ1-5	-	few	TGTGCCAGCAGCAGGGACAATCAGCCCCAGCATTTT	CASSRDNQPQHF
TRBV7-9	TRBJ2-5	-	-	TGTGCCAGCAGCCACCGGGAGATTCAAGAGACCCAGTACTTC	CASSHREIQETQYF
TRBV7-9	TRBJ1-1	-	-	TGTGCCAGCAGCTTGCAGGGAGGGGTGCGTCTGAACACTGAAGCTTTCTTT	CASSLQGGVRLNTEAFF
TRBV2	TRBJ1-5	-	-	TGTGCCAGCAGTGTGGGTAGGGGCGCCGGACAGCCCCAGCATTTT	CASSVGRGAGQPQHF
TRBV5-1	TRBJ1-2	TRBD1	once	TGCGCCAGCAGCCCGACAGGGACAAGGGAAGGCTACACCTTC	CASSPTGTREGYTF
TRBV11-2	TRBJ2-5	TRBD2	-	TGTGCCAGCAGCGTAGAGCGGGGGGGCACGGAGACCCAGTACTTC	CASSVERGGTETQYF
TRBV2	TRBJ1-1	TRBD1	-	TGTGCCAGCACAAGACAGGGGAGGACTGAAGCTTTCTTT	CASTRQGRTEAFF
TRBV4-1	TRBJ2-7	-	-	TGCGCCAGCAGCCAAGGAGGTCAGGGAACCTACGAGCAGTACTTC	CASSQGGQGTYEQYF
TRBV7-2	TRBJ1-2	-	-	TGTGCCAGCAGCTTAGAGAGGGTATATGGCTACACCTTC	CASSLERVYGYTF
TRBV7-9	TRBJ1-1	-	-	TGTGCCAGCAGCCCCCACAGGGAGGGCACTGAAGCTTTCTTT	CASSPHREGTEAFF
TRBV9	TRBJ2-7	TRBD2	-	TGTGCCAGCAGCGTTCGGGGAGGGGACTCCTACGAGCAGTACTTC	CASSVRGGDSYEQYF
TRBV2	TRBJ2-5	-	-	TGTGCCAGCAGCCCTGACTATTCAAAAGAGACCCAGTACTTC	CASSPDYSKETQYF
TRBV4-2	TRBJ1-1	-	-	TGTGCCAGCAGCCAAGGGCAGGTAGGGGACACTGAAGCTTTCTTT	CASSQGQVGDTEAFF
TRBV7-9	TRBJ2-3	TRBD2	-	TGTGCCAGCAGCTTCGGTTTTAGCGGGGATGATACGCAGTATTTT	CASSFGFSGDDTQYF
TRBV5-1	TRBJ2-3	-	once	TGCGCCAGCAGCTTGCGGGGCGGGGTCCCAGATACGCAGTATTTT	CASSLRGGVPDTQYF
TRBV10-3	TRBJ1-5	-	-	TGTGCCACCACAAACCCGCCTGGACAGCGCACCAATCAGCCCCAGCATTTT	CATTNPPGQRTNQPQHF
TRBV5-1	TRBJ2-7	TRBD1	few	TGCGCCAGCAGCTTGGGAGTTGGGACAGACGGCCCCGAGCAGTACTTC	CASSLGVGTDGPEQYF
TRBV5-4	TRBJ2-1	-	-	TGTGCCAGCAGCCGCACTCGGACCGGGACTCGGGTTGAGCAGTTCTTC	CASSRTRTGTRVEQFF
TRBV4-1	TRBJ1-5	-	few	TGCGCCAGCAGCTTCAGACAGAGCAATCAGCCCCAGCATTTT	CASSFRQSNQPQHF
TRBV5-1	TRBJ1-4	-	-	TGCGCCAGCAGCTTGGGGACAGCAACTAATGAAAAACTGTTTTTT	CASSLGTATNEKLFF
TRBV11-3	TRBJ1-2	-	-	TGTGCCAGCAGCTTAGTGGCAGGGAACTATGGCTACACCTTC	CASSLVAGNYGYTF
TRBV9	TRBJ2-5	TRBD1	-	TGTGCCAGCACGCTCGGACAGGGGCAAGAGACCCAGTACTTC	CASTLGQGQETQYF
TRBV6-2/TRBV6-3	TRBJ2-1	TRBD2	-	TGTGCCAGCAGTTCCACAACCGCGACTAGCCGCAATGAGCAGTTCTTC	CASSSTTATSRNEQFF
TRBV3-1/TRBV3-2	TRBJ2-5	TRBD2	-	TGTGCCAGCAGTCTTAGCGGGTCCAAACAAGAGACCCAGTACTTC	CASSLSGSKQETQYF
TRBV3-1/TRBV3-2	TRBJ2-7	-	-	TGTGCCAGCAGCCAAGGGGGACATCCGTGGTACTTC	CASSQGGHPWYF
TRBV24-1	TRBJ2-1	TRBD2	-	TGTGCCACCAGTGGAGTAGCGGGGGCCATTGGGGATGAGCAGTTCTTC	CATSGVAGAIGDEQFF
TRBV7-2	TRBJ1-2	-	-	TGTGCCAGCAGCTTAGGGGGAGTAGGGTATGGCTACACCTTC	CASSLGGVGYGYTF
TRBV12-3/TRBV12-4	TRBJ1-2	-	-	TGTGCCAGCAGTTTGGGGAGAGGCGGCTACACCTTC	CASSLGRGGYTF
TRBV7-9	TRBJ1-5	TRBD1	-	TGTGCCAGCAGCACCGGACAGGGGGTAGGTAATCAGCCCCAGCATTTT	CASSTGQGVGNQPQHF
TRBV9	TRBJ2-3	TRBD1	-	TGTGCCAGCAGCGTAGGTACAGGGGTTTCCACAGATACGCAGTATTTT	CASSVGTGVSTDTQYF
TRBV19	TRBJ2-1	-	-	TGTGCCAGTAGTAGAGGGGGAAGCATCAATGAGCAGTTCTTC	CASSRGGSINEQFF
TRBV19	TRBJ1-1	TRBD1	once	TGTGCCAGTAGTAAATCCGGACAGGGGAGTGAAGCTTTCTTT	CASSKSGQGSEAFF
TRBV5-4	TRBJ2-1	-	once	TGTGCCAGCAGCGGAGGGCCTGAGCAGTTCTTC	CASSGGPEQFF
TRBV7-9	TRBJ2-7	TRBD1	few	TGTGCCAGCAGCTCTTGGGACAGGGGCCACGAGCAGTACTTC	CASSSWDRGHEQYF
TRBV5-1	TRBJ2-2	-	-	TGCGCCAGCAGCTTGATCGGGGAGAACACCGGGGAGCTGTTTTTT	CASSLIGENTGELFF
TRBV7-9	TRBJ2-2	-	-	TGTGCCAGCAGCTTCTCAGGGAGGACCGGGGAGCTGTTTTTT	CASSFSGRTGELFF